This T cell receptor (beta chain) stems from a study of a mutant IDH1 vaccine in newly diagnosed glioma. This clone was observed a handful of times. Antigen: not known. Sequencing was performed with immunoSEQ multiplex PCR; in TCRdb, only in-frame clones are kept and a portion is missing. The data show tens of thousands of clones, around 80% seen once. The time point denotes: week 5, during vaccination. Vaccinated patients received 300 ug of mutant IDH1 20-mer peptide per dose, with topical imiquimod. Study-wide findings and caveats: In roughly 93% of patients, immune responses induced by the vaccine occurred.

This receptor was taken from a man aged 45 to 65 with glioma. Source: PBMCs, taken from a glioma patient whose treatment included an IDH1 peptide vaccine.

CDR3 amino acids: CASSVWSGTDTQYF. DNA for the CDR3: TGTGCCAGCAGCGTATGGAGCGGCACAGATACGCAGTATTTT. This chain joins TRBV9 and TRBJ2-3; D call uncertain. The CDR3 has 14 residues. Trimming removed 1 base from V and 1 base from J, with 7 bases in between. The germline gives CDR1 SGDLS, CDR2 YYNGEE.